Following are 24 T cell receptor beta chains from one sample sequenced in a study of metastatic and nonmetastatic thyroid tumors. TCRdb re-called the PCR reads through MiXCR. The sample lists 25,000 to 30,000 clones, around 3.5% occurring once. Among the patients, none had received any treatment before thyroid surgery. The sample comprised blood. These receptor sequences come from a male donor with papillary thyroid cancer or a benign thyroid nodule (not recorded which). Some clones in this sample may be carry-over from other donors' samples.

This clone has at least ten counts. The J gene is TRBJ2-1, the V gene TRBV4-3, with 7 positions matching TRBD1. The CDR3 length is 14 residues. The trim removed 2 bases at V and 7 bases at J, leaving 5 bases unmatched. The germline V gene encodes CDR1 LGHNA and CDR2 YSLEER. In DNA form, the CDR3 reads TGCGCCAGCAGCCAAAACAGGGGTCAGAATGAGCAGTTCTTC. As protein: CASSQNRGQNEQFF.

By sample share, this clone is medium-sized. The V and J genes are TRBV6-1 and TRBJ1-2; D unclear. Trimming took off 9 bases at V and 1 base at J, with 9 bases between the two ends. The CDR3 extends over 12 amino acids. Germline lookup yields CDR1 MNHNS and CDR2 SASEGT. The CDR3 region has the DNA TGTGCCAGTACCAGGCTTAACTATGGCTACACCTTC. Translating gives CASTRLNYGYTF.

The chain uses TRBV27 and TRBJ2-7; the D gene is possibly TRBD2 (5 bases). The CDR3 has 13 amino acids. V lost 6 bases, J lost 3 bases, and 12 bases lay in between. The germline V gene has CDR1 MNHEY and CDR2 SMNVEV (reference sequence). CDR3 sequence (DNA): TGTGCCAGCAGGAAGGACTGGAACTACGAGCAGTACTTC. Protein: CASRKDWNYEQYF.

This clone was observed at least ten times. Other DNA sequences in this sample translate to the same CDR3. CDR3 region: CASSVGYQETQYF. The CDR3 DNA sequence: TGTGCCAGCAGCGTTGGGTACCAAGAGACCCAGTACTTC. This sequence joins TRBV9 and TRBJ2-5; D is uncertain. Between the trimmed V and J ends, which lost 2 bases and 0 bases, there was a span of 5 bases. Germline V gene lookup returns CDR1 SGDLS and CDR2 YYNGEE. This CDR3 has 13 amino acids.

The V call is TRBV6-1, the J call TRBJ2-3; D is undetermined. This CDR3 is built from 13 residues. Germline lookup yields CDR1 MNHNS and CDR2 SASEGT. V lost 5 bases and J lost 2, with 8 bases in between. CDR3 nucleotide sequence: TGTGCCAGCAGTAGTTTGGACACAGATACGCAGTATTTT. Translated, it gives CASSSLDTDTQYF.

This clone was seen repeatedly, ten times or more. This chain connects TRBV28 to TRBJ2-7; D ambiguous. This CDR3 contains 15 residues. Germline CDR1 reads MDHEN; CDR2 reads SYDVKM. With 5 bases removed from V and 2 bases from J, the gap between germline ends came to 16 bases. In nucleotides, the CDR3 is TGTGCCAGCAGTGGCCCCTCTATCGGCACCTACGAGCAGTACTTC. Amino acid sequence: CASSGPSIGTYEQYF.

This clone was picked up many times. V and J are TRBV4-1 and TRBJ2-1, with D tentatively TRBD1 (6 bases). This CDR3 comprises 17 residues. CDR1 is MGHRA, CDR2 YSYEKL, per germline. Trimming removed 0 bases at V and 3 bases at J, with 15 bases between. This CDR3 reads CASSQESAGARYNEQFF. Here the CDR3 DNA reads TGCGCCAGCAGCCAAGAAAGCGCAGGGGCACGCTACAATGAGCAGTTCTTC.

There are a few counts of this clone. J is TRBJ1-2 and V is TRBV4-2; TRBD1 might be the D (6 bases). This CDR3 comprises 15 residues. Looked up from germline, CDR1 is LGHNA and CDR2 is YNFKEQ. V shed 3 bases and J shed 3 bases, with 14 bases lying between them. The CDR3, as DNA: TGTGCCAGCAGCCAGGAACAGGGAGTCGACTATGGCTACACCTTC. Its protein is CASSQEQGVDYGYTF.

This clone is medium-sized in the sample. V is TRBV6-2 or TRBV6-3 and J is TRBJ1-2; possible D gene TRBD1, 6 bases. Germline loops: CDR1 MNHEY, CDR2 SVGEGT. The CDR3 spans 13 residues. V was cut by 0 bases and J by 6 bases, with 8 bases left in between. CDR3 residues: CASSYSGADGYTF. CDR3 coding DNA: TGTGCCAGCAGTTACTCGGGGGCGGATGGCTACACCTTC.

Regarding this clone: An end of the junction differs from the germline gene, which may be a read error. The CDR3 is CASNGAGGSTYTQYF. CDR3 sequence (DNA): TGCGCCAGCAATGGAGCGGGAGGTTCTACATATACGCAGTATTTT. The chain carries TRBV6-1 and TRBJ2-3, with 9 bases lining up with TRBD2. This CDR3 contains 15 residues. Germline CDR1 reads MNHNS; CDR2 reads SASEGT.

The CDR3 reads CASSLGGGFNTQYF. In DNA, the CDR3 is TGTGCCAGCAGCTTAGGGGGGGGCTTTAATACGCAGTATTTT. The chain carries TRBV2 and TRBJ2-3; perhaps TRBD2 as D (7 bases). The CDR3 covers 14 residues. V was trimmed by 6 bases and J by 7 bases, leaving 17 bases between them. Germline assignment: CDR1 SNHLY and CDR2 FYNNEI. Looking up the rest from reference TRBV2 and TRBJ2-3 gives the full variable domain: EPEVTQTPSHQVTQMGQEVILRCVPISNHLYFYWYRQILGQKVEFLVSFYNNEISEKSEIFDDQFSVERPDGSNFTLKIRSTKLEDSAMYFCASSLGGGFNTQYFGPGTRLTVL.

The chain uses TRBV10-3 and TRBJ1-6; 7 positions match TRBD1. This CDR3 is 14 amino acids long. V lost 11 bases and J lost 1; bases outside the gene matches: 5. Germline CDR1 is ENHRY and CDR2 is SYGVKD. The CDR3, as DNA: TGTGCCGCCACCAGGGGGTCCTATAATTCACCCCTCCACTTT. Translation: CAATRGSYNSPLHF.

The chain links TRBV27 to TRBJ1-1; TRBD1 matches at 7 bases. Germline V lookup: CDR1 MNHEY, CDR2 SMNVEV (reference sequence). Losses at the gene ends were 5 bases for V and 4 bases for J; bases not matched to a gene: 4. This CDR3 is 13 amino acids long. For the CDR3, the DNA is TGTGCCAGCAGTCAGTGGACAGGCACTGAAGCTTTCTTT. As protein: CASSQWTGTEAFF.

By share, this clone counts as medium-sized. The J gene is TRBJ1-5, the V gene TRBV6-1; D gene ambiguous. This CDR3 is 12 amino acids long. CDR1 and CDR2 from the germline V gene are MNHNS and SASEGT. Trimming shortened V by 6 bases and J by 7 bases, and 10 bases separated the two germline ends. CDR3: CASRGPGQPQHF. Here the CDR3 DNA reads TGTGCCAGCAGAGGACCTGGCCAGCCCCAGCATTTT.

Only a few counts were recorded for this clone. This chain uses TRBV9 with TRBJ2-3; D is undetermined. This CDR3 comprises 13 residues. Trimming took off 8 bases at V and 2 bases at J, with 12 bases between the two ends. CDR1 is SGDLS and CDR2 is YYNGEE in the germline V gene. CDR3 residues: CARSIVPTDTQYF. CDR3 in DNA: TGTGCCAGAAGCATAGTTCCCACAGATACGCAGTATTTT.

Only a few counts were recorded for this clone. The chain links TRBV18 to TRBJ2-7, with a weak D call TRBD1 (8 bases). This CDR3 comprises 13 residues. The V gene's germline CDR1 is KGHSH and CDR2 LQKENI. Trimming cost V 6 bases and J 4 bases, with 13 bases left between them. In DNA, the CDR3 is TGTGCCAGCTCGTCACAGGGGGGGTACGAGCAGTACTTC. Protein: CASSSQGGYEQYF. The whole variable domain, filled in from reference TRBV18 and TRBJ2-7, reads NAGVMQNPRHLVRRRGQEARLRCSPMKGHSHVYWYRQLPEEGLKFMVYLQKENIIDESGMPKERFSAEFPKEGPSILRIQQVVRGDSAAYFCASSSQGGYEQYFGPGTRLTVT.

This clone was counted between two and nine times. One end of the junction varies from germline; a read error may be responsible. Other DNA sequences in this specimen translate into the identical CDR3. The V call is TRBV5-6, the J call TRBJ1-4; 11 positions agree with TRBD1. Germline V lookup: CDR1 SGHDT, CDR2 YYEEEE. The CDR3 extends over 14 amino acids. The CDR3 DNA is TGTGCCAGCAGCCCGGACAGGGGGCGCGAAAAGCTGTTTTTT. This codes for CASSPDRGREKLFF.

The chain joins TRBV12-3 or TRBV12-4 to TRBJ2-1; tentative D call: TRBD2 (6 bases). With 6 bases removed from V and 7 bases from J, the gap between germline ends came to 16 bases. CDR3 length: 14 amino acids. CDR3 protein: CASSSTGTYNEQFF. The CDR3 DNA follows: TGTGCCAGCAGCTCGACCGGGACTTATAATGAGCAGTTCTTC.

Only a few counts were recorded for this clone. The V call is TRBV6-1, the J call TRBJ2-7, with D perhaps TRBD1 (6 bases). This CDR3 is built from 12 residues. Germline CDR1 MNHNS, CDR2 SASEGT. V shed 4 bases and J shed 12 bases, with 16 bases lying between them. The CDR3, as DNA: TGTGCCAGCAGTGTAAACAGGGTCCCAGGGTACTTC. It is translated as CASSVNRVPGYF.

In this sample, this clone turned up many times. The chain carries TRBV2 and TRBJ2-7; no definite D call. V was clipped by 7 bases and J by 0 bases, with 16 bases between them. The CDR3 extends over 15 amino acids. Germline CDR1 SNHLY, CDR2 FYNNEI. This CDR3 reads CASITDPWSSYEQYF. The CDR3 DNA follows: TGTGCCAGCATTACGGATCCCTGGAGCTCCTACGAGCAGTACTTC.

This clone was recorded many times. This rearrangement joins TRBV6-1 to TRBJ2-2, with 7 bases matching TRBD2. Per germline, CDR1 MNHNS and CDR2 SASEGT. V lost 6 bases and J lost 5; bases outside the gene matches: 12. This CDR3 spans 16 amino acids. The DNA of the CDR3 is TGTGCCAGCAGGGTCGCAGGGTGGGGAGGGACCGGGGAGCTGTTTTTT. Residues: CASRVAGWGGTGELFF.

This clone has at least ten counts. This chain uses TRBV20-1 with TRBJ2-7; 7 positions agree with TRBD1. Germline assignment: CDR1 DFQATT and CDR2 SNEGSKA (reference sequence). The CDR3 is 11 residues long. With 6 bases clipped from V and 6 bases from J, the junction kept 5 bases outside the gene matches. The CDR3 is CSAQQGREQYF. DNA of the CDR3: TGCAGTGCCCAACAGGGGCGCGAGCAGTACTTC.

This clone was seen at least ten times. The chain is built from TRBV5-1 and TRBJ1-2, with TRBD1 identical over 8 bases. V was clipped by 4 bases and J by 2 bases; unmatched bases: 7. Per the germline V gene, CDR1 is SGHRS and CDR2 is YFSETQ. This CDR3 has 15 amino acids. CDR3 region: CASSARGRGNYGYTF. The CDR3 coding sequence is TGCGCCAGCAGCGCCAGGGGGCGCGGAAACTATGGCTACACCTTC.

This clone was detected only a few times. The CDR3 region is CFNTGQLNTGELFF. The DNA for the CDR3 is TGTTTCAACACGGGACAGCTTAACACCGGGGAGCTGTTTTTT. The rearrangement uses TRBV6-2 or TRBV6-3 and TRBJ2-2; TRBD1 aligns across 7 bases. The CDR3 length is 14 residues. Per the germline V gene, CDR1 is MNHEY and CDR2 is SVGEGT.